This entry features one TCR beta chain sequence. What it binds is unknown. This entry belongs to a study of shared clonotypes between healthy human individuals. As for the study in general: CD4 naive cells filled three plates per donor, CD4 memory three, CD8 naive two and CD8 memory one. Study-level results: Between a handful of donors, naive CD4 clonotypes were shared at a level of approximately 5%.

Assay: immunoSEQ multiplex PCR; the TCRdb copy retains only in-frame clones and omits some. The sample lists around 1,000,000 clones; 70% to 80% were seen once. This CDR3 is 15 amino acids long. Trimming stripped 1 base from V and 0 bases from J, with 9 bases between. The germline V gene encodes CDR1 MGHRA and CDR2 YSYEKL. The sample was memory CD4+ T cells from PBMCs. Subset of the sample: CD45RA-negative fraction. V is TRBV4-1 and J is TRBJ1-2, with no clear D. The clonotype originates from a young man in good health. Some clones in this sample may be carry-over from other donors' samples. DNA for the CDR3: TGCGCCAGCAGCCAAGGGCAGACAACTAACTATGGCTACACCTTC. It specifies CASSQGQTTNYGYTF.